These T cell receptor beta chains were read from a single sample in a study of blood T cell repertoires in COVID-19. Measured with immunoSEQ multiplex PCR; TCRdb has only the in-frame clones, and not every one. The repertoire includes about 64,000 clones, 80% to 90% of them detected once, and roughly 1.2% sits in the top ten. Sequenced input: peripheral blood. Receptors were obtained from a man in his forties with acute or convalescent COVID-19. Each CDR3 is given with its conserved first and last residue. D genes are given only for firm matches. Clone size is given for some rows only: seen once, a few or many times, or a class if the clone is expanded.

>TRBD1|-|TRBJ1-1|TRBV4-1
TGCGCCAGCAGCCCCCGAGGGGGACAGGGTAAACTTGGGTACACTGAAGCTTTCTTT
CASSPRGGQGKLGYTEAFF
>TRBD1|-|TRBJ2-5|TRBV6-6
TGTGCCAGCAGTTACCTTACAGGGGGCGAGACCCAGTACTTC
CASSYLTGGETQYF
>-|once|TRBJ1-1|TRBV5-1
TGCGCCAGCAGCCTCGGACGCGCTTGGGGCTCTGAAGCTTTCTTT
CASSLGRAWGSEAFF
>TRBD2|-|TRBJ2-5|TRBV4-1
TGCGCCAGCAGCCACAGCGGGGGAGAGACCCAGTACTTC
CASSHSGGETQYF
>-|-|TRBJ1-4|TRBV10-3
TGTGCCATCAGTGAGGGGGGGGTGAATGAAAAACTGTTTTTT
CAISEGGVNEKLFF
>-|-|TRBJ2-7|TRBV29-1
TGCAGCGTAAGACGAGGAAATCGGCAGGGGTTAACCTACGAGCAGTACTTC
CSVRRGNRQGLTYEQYF
>-|-|TRBJ2-2|TRBV11-1
TGTGCCAGCAGCCTACTAGCCAGGTGGACCGGGGAGCTGTTTTTT
CASSLLARWTGELFF
>-|once|TRBJ2-2|TRBV27
TGTGCCAGCAGTTTATCGCGTTCCGGGGAGCTGTTTTTT
CASSLSRSGELFF
>-|-|TRBJ1-2|TRBV25-1
TGTGCCAGCAGTGAAGGGGGCACGGAAAAGGGCTACACCTTC
CASSEGGTEKGYTF
>-|once|TRBJ1-2|TRBV21-1
TGTGCCAGCAGCAAATACGGGACAGGAGATAGGGTTAACTATGGCTACACCTTC
CASSKYGTGDRVNYGYTF
>TRBD2|-|TRBJ2-5|TRBV6-5
TGTGCCAGCAGTTACGGGGGGGTGGAGACCCAGTACTTC
CASSYGGVETQYF
>-|-|TRBJ1-2|TRBV5-1
TGCGCCAGCAGCTTGGAAGTGGGCTTAGATGGCTACACCTTC
CASSLEVGLDGYTF
>TRBD1|once|TRBJ1-2|TRBV5-5
TGTGCCAGCGGCCGAAACAGGGGAGATACTAACTATGGCTACACCTTC
CASGRNRGDTNYGYTF
>TRBD1|-|TRBJ1-6|TRBV5-4
TGTGCCAGCAGCCCCCCGGACAGGGGGATTTCACCCCTCCACTTT
CASSPPDRGISPLHF
>-|few|TRBJ2-7|TRBV2
TGTGCCAGCAGTGTAACAGCCTACGAGCAGTACTTC
CASSVTAYEQYF
>-|-|TRBJ1-1|TRBV19
TGTGCCAGTAGTATGTCCGGACAGAACACTGAAGCTTTCTTT
CASSMSGQNTEAFF
>-|once|TRBJ1-2|TRBV19
TGTGCCAGTAGCCGCGAAGGTCAGGGGACCTATGGCTACACCTTC
CASSREGQGTYGYTF
>-|once|TRBJ1-3|TRBV30
TGTGCCTGGAGTAGTAGGAGGAGCTCTGGAAACACCATATATTTT
CAWSSRRSSGNTIYF
>TRBD1|once|TRBJ2-5|TRBV15
TGTGCCACCAGCAGAGAGAGACAGGGGGTGAGGGAGACCCAGTACTTC
CATSRERQGVRETQYF
>-|-|TRBJ1-6|TRBV25-1
TGTGCCAGCAGTGGCAGTTATAATTCACCCCTCCACTTT
CASSGSYNSPLHF
>-|-|TRBJ1-4|TRBV25-1
TGTGCCAGCAGTGGTCCTGGGCTGAAGGAAAAACTGTTTTTT
CASSGPGLKEKLFF
>-|-|TRBJ1-1|TRBV6-6
TGTGCCAGCAGTTCGACAACCCGTCGGAACACTGAAGCTTTCTTT
CASSSTTRRNTEAFF
>TRBD1|-|TRBJ1-2|TRBV2
TGTGCCAGCAGTGGACAGGGTCGTTCTGGCTACACCTTC
CASSGQGRSGYTF
>TRBD1|-|TRBJ1-1|TRBV5-1
TGCGCCAGCAGCTTGGAAGGGGGCAAACGAGAAGCTTTCTTT
CASSLEGGKREAFF
>TRBD2|-|TRBJ2-7|TRBV29-1
TGCAGCGTTGGTTACCCGGGGGGGGCAAGGATCTACGAGCAGTACTTC
CSVGYPGGARIYEQYF
>-|-|TRBJ2-3|TRBV7-7
TGTGCTAGCAGCTCCGACCGGGCAGATACGCAGTATTTT
CASSSDRADTQYF
>-|once|TRBJ1-1|TRBV5-1
TGCGCCAGCAGCTTCGGGGAGGGGAACACTGAAGCTTTCTTT
CASSFGEGNTEAFF